The 16 T cell receptor beta chains below were found in one sample sequenced in a study of shared clonotypes between healthy human individuals. Generated by immunoSEQ multiplex PCR, the TCRdb table keeps only in-frame clones and is missing some. The sample holds about 1.1 million clones, 77% seen once. Source material: memory CD4+ T cells from PBMCs. The subset was: CD45RA-negative fraction. These receptors were obtained from a man in his late teens or twenties in good health. Some clones in this sample may be carry-over from other donors' samples.

The chain has TRBV18 and TRBJ2-5; D remains unclear. Germline loops: CDR1 KGHSH, CDR2 LQKENI. The CDR3 has 13 amino acids. The V end was cut by 0 bases, the J end by 5 bases, with 7 bases between. CDR3: CASSPPTLETQYF. CDR3 nucleotide sequence: TGTGCCAGCTCACCACCGACCTTGGAGACCCAGTACTTC.

The J gene is TRBJ2-5, the V gene TRBV28; 9 nucleotides match TRBD1. V gave up 1 base and J gave up 0 bases; unmatched junction bases: 6. The CDR3 contains 17 residues. The germline gives CDR1 MDHEN, CDR2 SYDVKM. CDR3 in DNA: TGTGCCAGCAGTTTATTAGGGGGACAGGGATACCAAGAGACCCAGTACTTC. This encodes CASSLLGGQGYQETQYF.

On this clone itself: Distinct nucleotide sequences in the sample also encode this CDR3. The chain carries TRBV30 and TRBJ2-1; D is perhaps TRBD2 (5 bases). CDR1 and CDR2 from the germline V gene are GTSNPN and SVGIG (reference sequence). Trimming pared 0 bases from V and 7 bases from J, leaving 7 bases between. CDR3 size: 12 residues. Written as DNA, the CDR3 is TGTGCCTGGAGTGTACGGGGTAATGAGCAGTTCTTC. Translating it yields CAWSVRGNEQFF.

This chain links TRBV6-5 with TRBJ2-7, with TRBD2 identical over 11 bases. CDR1 MNHEY and CDR2 SVGAGI come from the germline V gene. CDR3 length: 15 amino acids. Trimming took 5 bases from V and 6 from J; bases not matched to a gene: 9. The CDR3 is CASSTIAGGRREQYF. The CDR3 DNA sequence: TGTGCCAGCAGTACCATAGCGGGAGGGAGGCGCGAGCAGTACTTC.

The table lists this clone with a few counts. The rearrangement links TRBV2 to TRBJ1-5; unclear D gene. Between the trimmed V and J ends, which lost 5 bases and 0 bases, there was a span of 17 bases. Germline V gene sequence: CDR1 SNHLY, CDR2 FYNNEI. The CDR3 spans 17 residues. The CDR3 sequence: CASSRELLGRSNQPQHF. DNA for the CDR3: TGTGCCAGCAGTCGGGAATTGTTAGGGCGTAGCAATCAGCCCCAGCATTTT.

A word on this clone: Other DNA sequences in this specimen translate into the identical CDR3. This chain links TRBV28 with TRBJ1-5; TRBD1 matches at 7 bases. The V segment lost 6 bases and the J segment 0 bases; nucleotides outside the gene matches: 5. This CDR3 has 15 residues. Germline V gene sequence: CDR1 MDHEN, CDR2 SYDVKM. The CDR3 loop is CASSPGTDSNQPQHF. The DNA for the CDR3 is TGTGCCAGCAGCCCTGGGACAGATAGCAATCAGCCCCAGCATTTT.

The V call is TRBV27, the J call TRBJ1-1; maybe TRBD1 (6 bases). The CDR3 spans 14 residues. CDR1 and CDR2 (germline): MNHEY, SMNVEV (reference sequence). V was clipped by 5 bases and J by 3 bases, with 13 bases between them. This chain's CDR3 is CASSGRGWYTEAFF. CDR3 bases: TGTGCCAGCAGTGGCAGGGGATGGTACACTGAAGCTTTCTTT.

This clone appeared many times. The chain employs TRBV28 and TRBJ2-7; TRBD1 matches at 8 bases. This CDR3 has 15 residues. The V segment lost 1 base and the J segment 4 bases; nucleotides outside the gene matches: 6. Germline-derived CDR1 and CDR2 are MDHEN and SYDVKM. The chain's CDR3 is CASSLFTGGLYEQYF. In DNA, the CDR3 is TGTGCCAGCAGTTTATTCACAGGGGGACTTTACGAGCAGTACTTC.

The gene calls are TRBV6-6 and TRBJ2-6, with 7 nucleotides matching TRBD1. The CDR3 length is 14 residues. Per germline, CDR1 MNHNY and CDR2 SVGAGI (reference sequence). The V segment lost 7 bases and the J segment 4 bases; nucleotides outside the gene matches: 4. DNA for the CDR3: TGTGCCAGCAAGGGGGCGCAAGGGGCCAACGTCCTGACTTTC. This codes for CASKGAQGANVLTF.

V is TRBV28 and J is TRBJ2-7; 9 bases fit TRBD2. The CDR3 has 15 amino acids. The junction had 1 base not matched to a gene; V was cut back by 1 base and J by 0 bases. The germline gives CDR1 MDHEN, CDR2 SYDVKM. The CDR3 reads CASSLSSGNSYEQYF. The CDR3 DNA is TGTGCCAGCAGTTTATCTAGCGGGAACTCCTACGAGCAGTACTTC.

In this sample, this clone turned up a few times. V is TRBV5-4 and J is TRBJ2-5, with 10 bases fitting TRBD2. The CDR3 contains 15 residues. CDR1 is SGHNT and CDR2 is YYREEE in the germline V gene (reference sequence). V shed 5 bases and J 3 bases; nucleotides not matched to a gene: 7. CDR3 residues: CASSSGLAAKETQYF. The CDR3 nucleotides read TGTGCCAGCAGTTCTGGACTAGCGGCTAAAGAGACCCAGTACTTC.

The genes are TRBV28 and TRBJ2-3; no definite D call. The CDR3 is 13 amino acids. The ends were cut back, 6 bases at V and 5 bases at J, with 12 bases in the middle. Germline CDR1 is MDHEN and CDR2 is SYDVKM. This chain's CDR3 is CASSLIPQDTQYF. The CDR3 DNA reads as TGTGCCAGCAGCCTCATACCACAAGATACGCAGTATTTT.

The chain uses TRBV7-3 and TRBJ2-1, with TRBD2 matching over 16 bases. The trim removed 4 bases at V and 9 bases at J, leaving 6 bases unmatched. The CDR3 loop spans 16 amino acids. Germline lookup yields CDR1 SGHTA and CDR2 FQGTGA. As DNA, the CDR3 is TGTGCCAGCAGCTCGGAGGGACTAGCGGGAGGGATTGAGCAGTTCTTC. The encoded protein is CASSSEGLAGGIEQFF.

This clone occurred a few times. This chain connects TRBV13 to TRBJ2-2; 11 positions agree with TRBD2. The V segment lost 2 bases and the J segment 7 bases; nucleotides outside the gene matches: 9. Germline assignment: CDR1 PRHDT and CDR2 FYEKMQ (reference sequence). CDR3 length equals 17 residues. The CDR3 sequence: CASSLWPSGRFGGELFF. The CDR3 DNA sequence: TGTGCCAGCAGCTTATGGCCTAGCGGGAGGTTCGGCGGGGAGCTGTTTTTT.

The chain employs TRBV11-2 and TRBJ2-7, with a possible D match to TRBD1 (6 bases). Trimming stripped 10 bases from V and 2 bases from J, with 18 bases between. This CDR3 has 14 amino acids. CDR1 and CDR2 (germline): SGHAT, FQNNGV. CDR3 coding DNA: TGTGCCACCCAGGGGCAGGCGACTACCTACGAGCAGTACTTC. Its translation: CATQGQATTYEQYF.

The chain recombines TRBV5-6 with TRBJ1-1; maybe TRBD1 (6 bases). Germline V lookup: CDR1 SGHDT, CDR2 YYEEEE. This CDR3 comprises 14 residues. Trimming shortened V by 0 bases and J by 2 bases, and 8 bases separated the two germline ends. CDR3 amino acids: CASSLGGGNTEAFF. The CDR3 region has the DNA TGTGCCAGCAGCTTGGGTGGGGGCAACACTGAAGCTTTCTTT.